This T cell receptor (beta chain) was recovered during a study of shared clonotypes between healthy human individuals. This CDR3 has 13 amino acids. The germline gives CDR1 KGHSH, CDR2 LQKENI. Trimming cost V 6 bases and J 4 bases, with 13 bases left between them. Data came from immunoSEQ multiplex PCR; TCRdb stores just in-frame clones and leaves some out. Among around 600,000 clones, around 95% were seen once, and the ten largest hold about 0.11%. Naive CD8 cells lacked CD45RO, underwent positive selection for CCR7 and left out terminally differentiated effector memory CD45RA+ cells. This clonotype was sampled from a woman aged 30 to 39 in good health. The specimen sequenced was naive CD8+ T cells sorted from blood. The chain couples TRBV18 to TRBJ2-7; D is perhaps TRBD1 (5 bases). The CDR3 spells CASSPDIVYEQYF. The CDR3 bases are TGTGCCAGCTCGCCGGACATAGTGTACGAGCAGTACTTC. Full variable domain (outside the CDR3, taken from reference TRBV18 and TRBJ2-7): NAGVMQNPRHLVRRRGQEARLRCSPMKGHSHVYWYRQLPEEGLKFMVYLQKENIIDESGMPKERFSAEFPKEGPSILRIQQVVRGDSAAYFCASSPDIVYEQYFGPGTRLTVT.